The 15 T cell receptor beta chains below were found in one sample sequenced in a study of vaccination and CD4 T cells after COVID-19. What these receptors recognize is not known. Indicated treatment: roughly ten-day PBMC culture with coronavirus spike peptide pools or control peptides (ViraFEST assay). Cultured CD4+ T cell DNA underwent sequencing with the Oncomine TCR Beta short-read assay. MiXCR, applied by TCRdb to the PCR reads, yields one record per CDR3 protein. Of around 15,000 distinct CDR3 sequences listed, 40% to 50% are singletons. The sequenced sample was CD4+ T cells from blood, cultured in vitro. Receptors originate from a human donor who had recovered from COVID-19.

The chain recombines TRBV20-1 with TRBJ1-6, with D perhaps TRBD1 (5 bases). The CDR3 spans 16 residues. The V gene lost 1 base and the J gene lost 6 bases, with 16 bases spanning the gap. In germline, CDR1 is DFQATT, CDR2 SNEGSKA (reference sequence). The CDR3 loop reads CSARVLWAGFNSPLHF. For the CDR3, the DNA is TGCAGTGCTAGAGTTTTGTGGGCAGGGTTTAATTCACCCCTCCACTTT.

The CDR3 loop is CASRDGWDFSTEAFF. CDR3 bases: TGTGCCAGCAGGGACGGATGGGATTTTAGCACTGAAGCTTTCTTT. The J gene is TRBJ1-1, the V gene TRBV7-6; no clear D gene. The V gene lost 6 bases and the J gene lost 4 bases, with 18 bases spanning the gap. The CDR3 loop spans 15 amino acids. The germline V gene encodes CDR1 SGHVS and CDR2 FNYEAQ.

A single count supports this clonotype. V gene TRBV10-3 combines with J gene TRBJ2-7, with D tentatively TRBD1 or TRBD2 (5 bases each). The CDR3 runs 13 residues. V dropped 6 bases and J dropped 5 bases, with 14 bases sitting between them. Germline CDR1 reads ENHRY; CDR2 reads SYGVKD. The DNA for the CDR3 is TGTGCCATCAGGGGGACGTTGGGGGACGAGCAGTACTTC. This gives the protein CAIRGTLGDEQYF.

The chain has TRBV27 and TRBJ2-1, with 7 bases matching TRBD1. The CDR3 contains 13 residues. The V and J ends lost 6 bases and 2 bases, in that order; junction bases with no gene match: 1. Per germline, CDR1 MNHEY and CDR2 SMNVEV (reference sequence). The CDR3 sequence: CASRTGPYNEQFF. DNA for the CDR3: TGTGCCAGCAGGACAGGGCCCTACAATGAGCAGTTCTTC.

CDR3 DNA: TGCGCCAGCAGCTTGGGACGGCGGGGGGACACAGATACGCAGTATTTT. It is translated as CASSLGRRGDTDTQYF. The chain uses TRBV5-1 and TRBJ2-3; TRBD2 matches at 8 bases. The V gene's germline CDR1 is SGHRS and CDR2 YFSETQ. The CDR3 runs 16 residues. J gave up 2 bases and V 0 bases, and 5 bases lay outside the gene matches.

The CDR3 DNA reads as TGTGCCAGCAGTCAAAGCGGACTAGCGGGAGTTGAGCAGTTCTTC. Amino acids: CASSQSGLAGVEQFF. The rearrangement uses TRBV5-4 and TRBJ2-1, with 13 bases fitting TRBD2. This CDR3 comprises 15 residues. Germline V lookup: CDR1 SGHNT, CDR2 YYREEE (reference sequence). V dropped 5 bases and J dropped 9; count of bases not matched to a gene: 8. The entire variable domain, with the rest obtained from reference TRBV5-4 and TRBJ2-1, is as follows: ETGVTQSPTHLIKTRGQQVTLRCSSQSGHNTVSWYQQALGQGPQFIFQYYREEENGRGNFPPRFSGLQFPNYSSELNVNALELDDSALYLCASSQSGLAGVEQFFGPGTRLTVL.

The DNA of the CDR3 is TGTGCCAGCAGTTTAAAGGGCAGCCAGCTACGTGGAAACACCATATATTTT. It specifies CASSLKGSQLRGNTIYF. This rearrangement joins TRBV27 to TRBJ1-3, with D unresolved. V was pared by 2 bases and J by 3 bases, with 17 bases between. Germline V gene lookup returns CDR1 MNHEY and CDR2 SMNVEV (reference sequence). The CDR3 spans 17 residues.

The rearrangement uses TRBV20-1 and TRBJ2-3; 15 bases are shared with TRBD2. Trimming at V came to 2 bases and at J to 4 bases, leaving 13 bases not matched to a gene. From germline, CDR1 is DFQATT and CDR2 SNEGSKA (reference sequence). The length of the CDR3 is 19 residues. Written as DNA, the CDR3 is TGCAGTGCTAGACGAGCCCCGGGACTAGCGGGAGGAAGGGCAGATACGCAGTATTTT. It encodes CSARRAPGLAGGRADTQYF.

V usage is TRBV6-2 or TRBV6-3 and J usage is TRBJ1-2; 8 bases align to TRBD1. The junction had 2 bases not matched to a gene; V was cut back by 0 bases and J by 2 bases. The CDR3 has 15 amino acids. The germline V gene encodes CDR1 MNHEY and CDR2 SVGEGT. The CDR3 DNA reads TGTGCCAGCAGTTACTCGGGACAGGTCAACTATGGCTACACCTTC. Amino acids: CASSYSGQVNYGYTF.

This clonotype was seen more than once but under ten times. The chain combines TRBV2 with TRBJ1-1, with unresolved D. Germline values: CDR1 SNHLY, CDR2 FYNNEI. This CDR3 contains 14 residues. V was pared by 2 bases and J by 11 bases, with 18 bases between. This CDR3 reads CASSEFGPAAGAFF. The CDR3 region has the DNA TGTGCCAGCAGTGAATTCGGACCGGCCGCTGGGGCTTTCTTT.

This clonotype was detected a few times. This sequence joins TRBV28 and TRBJ1-5; D is unresolved. Trimming took 3 bases from V and 4 from J, leaving 1 base between them. The V gene's germline CDR1 is MDHEN and CDR2 SYDVKM. This CDR3 is 11 amino acids long. CDR3 loop: CASSFNQPQHF. The CDR3 DNA is TGTGCCAGCAGTTTTAATCAGCCCCAGCATTTT.

This clonotype was observed a few times. The chain links TRBV7-2 to TRBJ2-2, with D possibly matching TRBD2 (6 bases). CDR3 length equals 16 residues. Trimming cost V 5 bases and J 1 base, with 14 bases left between them. Germline V gene data show CDR1 as SGHTA and CDR2 as FQGNSA. In DNA form, the CDR3 reads TGTGCCAGCAGCCCGCAAGCAGCGGGGAACACCGGGGAGCTGTTTTTT. Translated: CASSPQAAGNTGELFF.

V gene TRBV6-2 or TRBV6-3 combines with J gene TRBJ1-1; D gene ambiguous. Per the germline V gene, CDR1 is MNHEY and CDR2 is SVGEGT. CDR3 length equals 13 residues. V was cut by 5 bases and J by 0 bases, with 7 bases left in between. The CDR3 here is CASSRRMNTEAFF. The CDR3 coding sequence is TGTGCCAGCAGTCGTAGGATGAACACTGAAGCTTTCTTT.

Only a few counts were recorded for this clonotype. V is TRBV10-3 and J is TRBJ2-1, with D perhaps assigned TRBD1 or TRBD2 (5 bases each). Germline values: CDR1 ENHRY, CDR2 SYGVKD. The V end was cut by 3 bases, the J end by 4 bases, with 10 bases between. This CDR3 has 14 residues. The CDR3 coding sequence is TGTGCCATCAGTGACCCGGGACGATACAATGAGCAGTTCTTC. Translating it yields CAISDPGRYNEQFF.

The chain has TRBV20-1 and TRBJ2-5; 7 positions agree with TRBD2. J was trimmed by 4 bases and V by 2 bases; bases with no gene match: 13. CDR1 is DFQATT and CDR2 is SNEGSKA in the germline V gene (reference sequence). The CDR3 extends over 16 amino acids. This chain's CDR3 is CSARTPPASGAETQYF. In DNA, the CDR3 is TGCAGTGCTAGAACCCCCCCGGCTAGCGGTGCAGAGACCCAGTACTTC.